The 30 T cell receptor beta chains in this list originate from one sample, sequenced in a study of shared T cell receptors in the human thymus. Assay used: immunoSEQ multiplex PCR; TCRdb lists only in-frame clones, some missing. The profile shows roughly 410,000 clones, approximately 95% of them singletons. Sequencing was done on a sample of thymocytes. All receptors derive from a human donor.

The rearrangement uses TRBV7-9 and TRBJ2-3; weak D call: TRBD1 (5 bases). Germline loops: CDR1 SEHNR, CDR2 FQNEAQ (reference sequence). CDR3 length: 16 amino acids. V shed 4 bases and J shed 2 bases, with 16 bases lying between them. CDR3 loop: CASSSAGQRATDTQYF. The CDR3 DNA reads TGTGCCAGCAGCTCCGCAGGGCAGAGAGCCACAGATACGCAGTATTTT.

V usage is TRBV2 and J usage is TRBJ1-2, with TRBD1 matching 7 bases. From germline, CDR1 is SNHLY and CDR2 FYNNEI. This CDR3 has 14 residues. Trimming took 6 bases from V and 4 from J; bases not matched to a gene: 8. CDR3 sequence: CASRDRKRSYGYTF. The CDR3 DNA reads TGTGCCAGCAGGGACAGGAAAAGGTCCTATGGCTACACCTTC.

The V and J genes are TRBV11-3 and TRBJ2-7, with D possibly TRBD2 on 6 matching bases. TRBJ2-5 matches the DNA end more closely, so the J call is doubtful. The CDR3 runs to 12 residues. Germline loops: CDR1 SGHNT, CDR2 YENEEA. The CDR3: CASSLGRGTQYF. Here the CDR3 DNA reads TGTGCCAGCAGCTTAGGGAGGGGGACCCAGTACTTC.

V gene TRBV5-1 combines with J gene TRBJ1-3; the match to TRBD1 covers 11 bases. The germline V gene has CDR1 SGHRS and CDR2 YFSETQ. This CDR3 region has 17 residues. J lost 3 bases, V lost 0 bases, and 5 bases had no gene match. CDR3 DNA: TGCGCCAGCAGCTTGGTTTGGACAGGGGGCGTTGGAAACACCATATATTTT. Translated, it gives CASSLVWTGGVGNTIYF.

The V and J genes are TRBV28 and TRBJ1-1, with D possibly matching TRBD1 (5 bases). V dropped 2 bases and J dropped 0 bases, with 22 bases sitting between them. Germline loops: CDR1 MDHEN, CDR2 SYDVKM. The CDR3 totals 19 residues. CDR3 loop: CASSLRGLLTSRVNTEAFF. The CDR3 region has the DNA TGTGCCAGCAGTTTAAGGGGACTCCTCACAAGTCGGGTGAACACTGAAGCTTTCTTT.

The chain combines TRBV7-9 with TRBJ2-5; D might be TRBD1 (5 bases). Trimming took off 3 bases at V and 2 bases at J, with 10 bases between the two ends. The CDR3 consists of 14 residues. Germline-derived CDR1 and CDR2 are SEHNR and FQNEAQ (reference sequence). CDR3 in amino acids: CASSFRQLQETQYF. In DNA, the CDR3 is TGTGCCAGCAGCTTCCGACAGCTTCAAGAGACCCAGTACTTC. Full variable domain (remainder filled in from reference TRBV7-9 and TRBJ2-5): DTGVSQNPRHKITKRGQNVTFRCDPISEHNRLYWYRQTLGQGPEFLTYFQNEAQLEKSRLLSDRFSAERPKGSFSTLEIQRTEQGDSAMYLCASSFRQLQETQYFGPGTRLLVL.

V gene TRBV10-3 combines with J gene TRBJ2-2; a possible D gene is TRBD1 (7 bases). Trimming took off 0 bases at V and 1 base at J, with 12 bases between the two ends. This CDR3 is 17 amino acids long. Germline V gives CDR1 ENHRY, CDR2 SYGVKD. In DNA form, the CDR3 reads TGTGCCATCAGTGAGTCGGGGGGACAGCGGAACACCGGGGAGCTGTTTTTT. Translated: CAISESGGQRNTGELFF.

The chain employs TRBV11-2 and TRBJ2-4; D call uncertain. This CDR3 comprises 16 residues. V was cut by 0 bases and J by 2 bases, with 11 bases left in between. CDR1 is SGHAT, CDR2 FQNNGV, per germline. The DNA of the CDR3 is TGTGCCAGCAGCTTAGATAATGTGACAACCAAAAACATTCAGTACTTC. It translates to CASSLDNVTTKNIQYF.

This clone was found once. The V and J genes are TRBV6-6 and TRBJ2-7; maybe TRBD2 (5 bases). The CDR3 has 11 residues. Trimming took off 11 bases at V and 7 bases at J, with 15 bases between the two ends. Germline assignment: CDR1 MNHNY and CDR2 SVGAGI (reference sequence). The CDR3 DNA is TGTGCCGCCGCGCACCGCGGGGAGCAGTACTTC. It codes for CAAAHRGEQYF.

The chain is built from TRBV5-6 and TRBJ2-7; possibly TRBD1 or TRBD2 for D (5 bases each). Germline V gives CDR1 SGHDT, CDR2 YYEEEE. The CDR3 runs 13 residues. V shed 4 bases and J shed 8 bases, with 16 bases lying between them. CDR3 loop: CASSPGTGSQQYF. The CDR3 bases are TGTGCCAGCAGCCCCGGGACGGGCTCCCAGCAGTACTTC. The variable domain in full, with the rest retrieved from reference TRBV5-6 and TRBJ2-7, is DAGVTQSPTHLIKTRGQQVTLRCSPKSGHDTVSWYQQALGQGPQFIFQYYEEEERQRGNFPDRFSGHQFPNYSSELNVNALLLGDSALYLCASSPGTGSQQYFGPGTRLTVT.

The chain combines TRBV27 with TRBJ1-2; 10 bases map to TRBD1. Trimming took 6 bases from V and 7 from J; bases not matched to a gene: 8. Germline CDR1 is MNHEY and CDR2 is SMNVEV (reference sequence). This CDR3 contains 14 residues. The CDR3 spells CASRTGTGECGYTF. The CDR3 bases are TGTGCCAGCAGGACCGGGACAGGGGAGTGTGGCTACACCTTC.

The chain joins TRBV5-4 to TRBJ2-1; 9 bases agree with TRBD2. Germline CDR1 and CDR2: SGHNT and YYREEE (reference sequence). CDR3 size: 15 residues. The J segment lost 4 bases and the V segment lost 1 base, leaving 3 bases of the junction unmatched. CDR3 loop: CASSLSSGRYNEQFF. CDR3 DNA sequence: TGTGCCAGCAGCTTGTCCAGCGGGAGGTACAATGAGCAGTTCTTC.

The table lists this clone with a few counts. DNA for the CDR3: TGTGCCAGCAGCTCAATCGACACTGAAGCTTTCTTT. Protein sequence: CASSSIDTEAFF. The rearrangement joins TRBV5-6 to TRBJ1-1; D remains ambiguous. The CDR3 consists of 12 residues. V lost 3 bases, J lost 3 bases, and 6 bases lay in between. The germline V gene has CDR1 SGHDT and CDR2 YYEEEE.

The rearrangement uses TRBV6-5 and TRBJ1-2; D unclear. V lost 2 bases, J lost 8 bases, and 15 bases lay in between. The length of the CDR3 is 14 residues. Germline V gives CDR1 MNHEY, CDR2 SVGAGI. CDR3 residues: CASSYGLPGMGYTF. DNA for the CDR3: TGTGCCAGCAGTTACGGGCTACCGGGTATGGGCTACACCTTC.

This chain links TRBV27 with TRBJ2-1, with TRBD1 matching 8 bases. The ends lost 8 bases at V and 2 bases at J; junction bases unmatched: 5. The CDR3 sequence is 14 residues long. Germline V gives CDR1 MNHEY, CDR2 SMNVEV (reference sequence). For the CDR3, the DNA is TGTGCCAGCCTGGGACAGGTCCCCTACAATGAGCAGTTCTTC. As protein: CASLGQVPYNEQFF.

V and J are TRBV10-2 and TRBJ2-5, with D maybe TRBD2 (6 bases). CDR1 and CDR2 from the germline V gene are WSHSY and SAAADI. V was shortened by 4 bases and J by 5 bases, with 17 bases between the two germline ends. This CDR3 is 15 amino acids long. The CDR3 DNA is TGCGCCAGCAGTGGTCACCCTCCGGGAGAGGAGACCCAGTACTTC. This translates into CASSGHPPGEETQYF.

V and J are TRBV6-9 and TRBJ1-3; possible D gene TRBD1, 5 bases. The CDR3 is made up of 17 amino acids. CDR1 and CDR2 (germline): MNHGY, SVAAGI. V lost 8 bases and J lost 4, with 24 bases in between. This CDR3 is CASASGVRDFAGNTIYF. In nucleotides, the CDR3 is TGTGCCAGCGCCTCCGGGGTCCGGGACTTCGCCGGAAACACCATATATTTT.

This clone has a handful of counts. The chain joins TRBV11-2 to TRBJ2-7; D may be TRBD1 (6 bases). The V end was cut by 1 base, the J end by 2 bases, with 12 bases between. The CDR3 has 15 amino acids. Germline V gene sequence: CDR1 SGHAT, CDR2 FQNNGV. The CDR3 protein is CASSLVRGLAYEQYF. CDR3 nucleotide sequence: TGTGCCAGCAGCTTAGTCAGGGGCCTCGCCTACGAGCAGTACTTC.

This clone has just one count. V usage is TRBV4-3 and J usage is TRBJ2-3; 8 bases fit TRBD2. The CDR3 has 16 amino acids. V was clipped by 0 bases and J by 4 bases; unmatched bases: 6. Germline lookup yields CDR1 LGHNA and CDR2 YSLEER. The CDR3, as DNA: TGCGCCAGCAGCCAAGATCGTAGCGGGGACGCAGATACGCAGTATTTT. As protein: CASSQDRSGDADTQYF.

The chain carries TRBV10-2 and TRBJ2-2; no firm D call. Germline CDR1 WSHSY, CDR2 SAAADI. This CDR3 has 14 amino acids. The V end lost 7 bases, the J end lost 7 bases, and 16 bases lay between the germline ends. This chain's CDR3 is CASISRVPVGELFF. The CDR3 DNA reads TGCGCCAGCATTTCGCGCGTACCGGTCGGGGAGCTGTTTTTT.

J is TRBJ2-2 and V is TRBV19; TRBD2 might be the D (6 bases). CDR1 and CDR2 (germline): LNHDA, SQIVND (reference sequence). This CDR3 has 17 amino acids. V lost 10 bases and J lost 0, with 21 bases in between. The CDR3 is CATLVWGSGPNTGELFF. The CDR3 nucleotides read TGTGCCACCCTCGTTTGGGGAAGCGGGCCGAACACCGGGGAGCTGTTTTTT.

The chain joins TRBV5-1 to TRBJ2-6; D gene unclear. The CDR3 loop spans 14 amino acids. The V and J ends lost 7 bases and 7 bases respectively, with 15 bases between them. Germline CDR1 reads SGHRS; CDR2 reads YFSETQ. The CDR3: CASPPGDDANVLTF. CDR3 nucleotide sequence: TGCGCCAGCCCCCCGGGCGACGACGCCAACGTCCTGACTTTC.

The rearrangement uses TRBV29-1 and TRBJ2-1, with 7 bases fitting TRBD1. The CDR3 contains 16 residues. Per the germline V gene, CDR1 is SQVTM and CDR2 is ANQGSEA. The V gene end was trimmed by 2 bases and the J gene end by 1 base; junction bases not matched to a gene: 8. CDR3 coding DNA: TGCAGCGTTGAACACAGGGGTACGAAGTCCTACAATGAGCAGTTCTTC. This sequence encodes CSVEHRGTKSYNEQFF.

In DNA, the CDR3 is TGTGCCAGTAGTGCCACGGGACTAGCGGGAGTTCACGAGCAGTACTTC. This encodes CASSATGLAGVHEQYF. The chain links TRBV19 to TRBJ2-7, with 14 bases matching TRBD2. There are 16 residues in the CDR3. V shed 5 bases, J shed 5 bases, and the junction held 8 bases outside the gene matches. The V gene's germline CDR1 is LNHDA and CDR2 SQIVND (reference sequence). Supplemented by reference TRBV19 and TRBJ2-7, the full variable domain reads DGGITQSPKYLFRKEGQNVTLSCEQNLNHDAMYWYRQDPGQGLRLIYYSQIVNDFQKGDIAEGYSVSREKKESFPLTVTSAQKNPTAFYLCASSATGLAGVHEQYFGPGTRLTVT.

The chain links TRBV11-1 to TRBJ2-4, with D perhaps TRBD2 (5 bases). Trimming shortened V by 5 bases and J by 7 bases, and 18 bases separated the two germline ends. Germline-derived CDR1 and CDR2 are SGHAT and FQDESV (reference sequence). This CDR3 region has 15 residues. CDR3 nucleotide sequence: TGTGCCAGCAGCCGGCTTACGGCTAGCTATAACATTCAGTACTTC. It codes for CASSRLTASYNIQYF. Full variable domain (remainder filled in from reference TRBV11-1 and TRBJ2-4): EAEVAQSPRYKITEKSQAVAFWCDPISGHATLYWYRQILGQGPELLVQFQDESVVDDSQLPKDRFSAERLKGVDSTLKIQPAELGDSAMYLCASSRLTASYNIQYFGAGTRLSVL.

The chain uses TRBV27 and TRBJ2-1; the match to TRBD1 covers 9 bases. The CDR3 has 17 amino acids. J gave up 2 bases and V 5 bases, and 10 bases lay outside the gene matches. CDR1 and CDR2 (germline): MNHEY, SMNVEV (reference sequence). The CDR3: CASSPPPGQGTYNEQFF. The CDR3 region has the DNA TGTGCCAGCAGTCCCCCGCCGGGACAGGGAACCTACAATGAGCAGTTCTTC.

V is TRBV28 and J is TRBJ2-2; D is possibly TRBD2 (6 bases). CDR1 is MDHEN, CDR2 SYDVKM, per germline. This CDR3 has 17 amino acids. Between the trimmed V and J ends, which lost 5 bases and 4 bases, there was a span of 20 bases. The CDR3, as DNA: TGTGCCAGCAGTCCTACGGGGAGGAGCTACTTCACCGGGGAGCTGTTTTTT. This gives the protein CASSPTGRSYFTGELFF.

J is TRBJ1-5 and V is TRBV30; 7 bases are a match to TRBD1. Per germline, CDR1 GTSNPN and CDR2 SVGIG (reference sequence). Trimming took 2 bases from V and 0 from J; bases not matched to a gene: 28. The CDR3 has 23 residues. CDR3 nucleotides: TGTGCCTGGAGTCTCTACCGACAGGGTCTTGCGCTGCCTGCGACTTATAGCAATCAGCCCCAGCATTTT. It codes for CAWSLYRQGLALPATYSNQPQHF.

The chain uses TRBV7-2 and TRBJ2-2; the match to TRBD2 covers 7 bases. Unmatched junction bases numbered 11, after V lost 3 bases and J lost 1 base. In germline, CDR1 is SGHTA, CDR2 FQGNSA. The CDR3 is 18 amino acids. CDR3 DNA sequence: TGTGCCAGCAGCTTCTCGGGAGGAAGGGTGGAGAACACCGGGGAGCTGTTTTTT. Amino acid sequence: CASSFSGGRVENTGELFF.

The rearrangement uses TRBV6-1 and TRBJ1-1; D ambiguous. The CDR3 contains 11 residues. Germline V gene data show CDR1 as MNHNS and CDR2 as SASEGT. Trimming left V 7 bases short and J 4 bases short, with 7 bases between. The CDR3 nucleotides read TGTGCCAGCACCCCCTGCACTGAAGCTTTCTTT. Residues: CASTPCTEAFF.